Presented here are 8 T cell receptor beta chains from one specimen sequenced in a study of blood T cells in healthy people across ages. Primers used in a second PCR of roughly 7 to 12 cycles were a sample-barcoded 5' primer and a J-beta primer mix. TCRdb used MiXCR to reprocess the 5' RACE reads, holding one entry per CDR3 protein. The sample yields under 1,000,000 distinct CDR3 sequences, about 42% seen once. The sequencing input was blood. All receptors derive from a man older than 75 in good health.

The CDR3 loop is CASTGLAGGPGTGELFF. The CDR3 bases are TGTGCCAGCACCGGACTAGCGGGAGGACCCGGCACCGGGGAGCTGTTTTTT. The rearrangement uses TRBV2 and TRBJ2-2, with 14 bases that match TRBD2. J lost 4 bases, V lost 7 bases, and 8 bases had no gene match. Germline CDR1 and CDR2: SNHLY and FYNNEI. This CDR3 contains 17 residues.

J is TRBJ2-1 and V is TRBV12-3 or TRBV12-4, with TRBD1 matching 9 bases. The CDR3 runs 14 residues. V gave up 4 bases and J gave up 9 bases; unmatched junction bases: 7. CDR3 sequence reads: CASSWDRALSEQFF. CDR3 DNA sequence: TGTGCCAGCAGTTGGGACAGGGCATTATCTGAGCAGTTCTTC.

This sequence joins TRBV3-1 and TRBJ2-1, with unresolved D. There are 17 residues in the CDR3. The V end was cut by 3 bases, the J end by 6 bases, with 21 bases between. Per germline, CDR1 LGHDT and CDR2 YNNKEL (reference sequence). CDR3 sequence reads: CASSHASLLVRINEQFF. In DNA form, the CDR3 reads TGTGCCAGCAGCCACGCATCGTTGCTAGTCAGAATCAATGAGCAGTTCTTC.

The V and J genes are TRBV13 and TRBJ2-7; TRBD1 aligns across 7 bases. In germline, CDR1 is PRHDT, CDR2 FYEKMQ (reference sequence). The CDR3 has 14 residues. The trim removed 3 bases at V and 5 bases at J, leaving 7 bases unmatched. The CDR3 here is CASSLGQGVNEQYF. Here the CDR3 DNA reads TGTGCCAGCAGCTTGGGTCAGGGGGTAAACGAGCAGTACTTC.

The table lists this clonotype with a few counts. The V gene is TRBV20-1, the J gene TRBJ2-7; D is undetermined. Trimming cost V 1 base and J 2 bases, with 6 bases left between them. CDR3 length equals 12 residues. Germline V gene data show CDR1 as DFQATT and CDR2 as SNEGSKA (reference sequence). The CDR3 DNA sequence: TGCAGTGCTAGAGTTCCAACCTACGAGCAGTACTTC. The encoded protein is CSARVPTYEQYF.

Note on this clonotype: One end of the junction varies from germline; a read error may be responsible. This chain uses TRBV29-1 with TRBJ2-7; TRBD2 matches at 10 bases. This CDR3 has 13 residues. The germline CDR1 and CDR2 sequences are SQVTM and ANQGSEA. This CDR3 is CCVGTSEAHEQYF. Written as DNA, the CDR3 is TGCTGCGTGGGGACTAGCGAAGCCCACGAGCAGTACTTC.

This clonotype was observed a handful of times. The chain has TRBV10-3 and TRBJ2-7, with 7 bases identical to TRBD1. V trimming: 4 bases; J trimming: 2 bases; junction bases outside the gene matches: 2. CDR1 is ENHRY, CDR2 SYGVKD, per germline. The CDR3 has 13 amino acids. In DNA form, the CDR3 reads TGTGCCATCAGTGGGACAGGACCCTACGAGCAGTACTTC. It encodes CAISGTGPYEQYF.

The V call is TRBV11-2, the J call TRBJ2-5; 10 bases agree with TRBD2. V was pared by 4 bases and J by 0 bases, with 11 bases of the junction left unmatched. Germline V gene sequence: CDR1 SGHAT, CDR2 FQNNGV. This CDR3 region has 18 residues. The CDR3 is CASSSIIRGLAYQETQYF. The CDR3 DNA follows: TGTGCCAGCAGCTCCATCATCCGGGGACTAGCGTACCAAGAGACCCAGTACTTC.